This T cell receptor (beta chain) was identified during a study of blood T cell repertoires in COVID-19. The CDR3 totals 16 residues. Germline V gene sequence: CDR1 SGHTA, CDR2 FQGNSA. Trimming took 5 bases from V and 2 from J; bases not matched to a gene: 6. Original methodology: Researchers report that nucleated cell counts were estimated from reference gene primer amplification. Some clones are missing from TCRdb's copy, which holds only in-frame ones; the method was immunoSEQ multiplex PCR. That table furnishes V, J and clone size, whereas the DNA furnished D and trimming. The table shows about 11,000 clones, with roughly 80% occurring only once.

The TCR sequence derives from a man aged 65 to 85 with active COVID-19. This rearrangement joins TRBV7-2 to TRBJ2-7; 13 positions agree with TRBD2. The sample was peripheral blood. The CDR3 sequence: CASSERLAGGTYEQYF. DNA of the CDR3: TGTGCCAGCAGCGAAAGACTAGCGGGGGGCACCTACGAGCAGTACTTC.